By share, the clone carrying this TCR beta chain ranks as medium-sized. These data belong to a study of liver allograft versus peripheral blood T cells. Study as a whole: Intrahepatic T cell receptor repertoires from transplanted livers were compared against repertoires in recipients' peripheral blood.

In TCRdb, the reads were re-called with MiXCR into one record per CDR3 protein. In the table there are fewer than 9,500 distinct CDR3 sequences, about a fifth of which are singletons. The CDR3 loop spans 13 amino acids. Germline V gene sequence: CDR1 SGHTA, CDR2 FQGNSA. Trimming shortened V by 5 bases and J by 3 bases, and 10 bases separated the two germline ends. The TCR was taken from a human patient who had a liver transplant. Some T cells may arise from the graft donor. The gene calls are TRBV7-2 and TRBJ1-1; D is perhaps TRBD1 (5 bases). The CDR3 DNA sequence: TGTGCCAGCAGCAAAGACAGAGACACTGAAGCTTTCTTT. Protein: CASSKDRDTEAFF.